Shown below are 17 T cell receptor beta chains from a single sample sequenced in a study of resident and recirculating memory T cells in vitiligo. Assay: immunoSEQ multiplex PCR; the TCRdb copy retains only in-frame clones and omits some. The sample holds 72,000 or so clones, 92% seen once. Sequencing input: blood. The receptors here all came from a male donor with vitiligo.

The chain carries TRBV28 and TRBJ2-3; D is possibly TRBD2 (7 bases). V lost 3 bases and J 0 bases, leaving 19 bases between the germline ends. Germline CDR1 is MDHEN and CDR2 is SYDVKM. The CDR3 is made up of 18 amino acids. CDR3 in amino acids: CASSFTPAGTISTDTQYF. The CDR3 region has the DNA TGTGCCAGCAGTTTTACCCCAGCGGGGACAATTAGCACAGATACGCAGTATTTT.

V and J are TRBV27 and TRBJ2-1, with 7 bases matching TRBD2. J gave up 6 bases and V 6 bases, and 5 bases lay outside the gene matches. Looked up from germline, CDR1 is MNHEY and CDR2 is SMNVEV (reference sequence). The CDR3 length is 13 residues. The CDR3 reads CASRWTSTNEQFF. CDR3 sequence (DNA): TGTGCCAGCAGATGGACTAGTACCAATGAGCAGTTCTTC.

V usage is TRBV5-1 and J usage is TRBJ2-7; 7 bases map to TRBD1. Germline lookup yields CDR1 SGHRS and CDR2 YFSETQ. V lost 1 base to trimming and J lost 3 bases; unmatched junction nucleotides: 4. The CDR3 spans 14 residues. CDR3 sequence (DNA): TGCGCCAGCAGCTTGCGACAGGGATACTACGAGCAGTACTTC. Translation: CASSLRQGYYEQYF. The entire variable domain, with the rest obtained from reference TRBV5-1 and TRBJ2-7, is as follows: KAGVTQTPRYLIKTRGQQVTLSCSPISGHRSVSWYQQTPGQGLQFLFEYFSETQRNKGNFPGRFSGRQFSNSRSEMNVSTLELGDSALYLCASSLRQGYYEQYFGPGTRLTVT.

This chain joins TRBV18 and TRBJ2-1; a possible D gene is TRBD2 (6 bases). The CDR3 contains 14 residues. Trimming cost V 5 bases and J 6 bases, with 14 bases left between them. Looked up from germline, CDR1 is KGHSH and CDR2 is LQKENI. The CDR3 loop is CASSAGSGANEQFF. The CDR3 DNA is TGTGCCAGCTCAGCGGGATCTGGGGCCAATGAGCAGTTCTTC.

The chain joins TRBV7-5 to TRBJ1-5; TRBD1 is the table's D call and was not checked against the DNA. TRBV7-5 represents a pseudogene. The CDR3 is 14 amino acids. The CDR3 region is CVRSLIQANQPQHF. For the CDR3, the DNA is TGTGTCAGAAGCTTAATACAGGCCAATCAGCCCCAGCATTTT.

V usage is TRBV28 and J usage is TRBJ2-4, with 7 bases matching TRBD1. The CDR3 has 17 amino acids. Trimming cost V 4 bases and J 1 base; bases outside gene matches: 10. Looked up from germline, CDR1 is MDHEN and CDR2 is SYDVKM. CDR3 coding DNA: TGTGCCAGCAGTTCGGGGACAGTTCTTAGGGCCAAAAACATTCAGTACTTC. Its protein is CASSSGTVLRAKNIQYF.

This sequence joins TRBV27 and TRBJ1-2; 7 bases are a match to TRBD1. With V trimmed by 8 bases and J by 4 bases, 10 bases remained unmatched. CDR3 size: 14 residues. CDR1 and CDR2 (germline): MNHEY, SMNVEV (reference sequence). The CDR3 coding sequence is TGTGCCAGCGGCCGTAGGGGGCTTCTCTATGGCTACACCTTC. This translates into CASGRRGLLYGYTF.

The CDR3, as DNA: TGTGCCAGCAGTTCGATTGGGACAAGGATAACCTACGAGCAGTACTTC. It translates to CASSSIGTRITYEQYF. V usage is TRBV28 and J usage is TRBJ2-7; the D gene is possibly TRBD1 (6 bases). Germline V gene lookup returns CDR1 MDHEN and CDR2 SYDVKM. V was pared by 4 bases and J by 2 bases, with 18 bases between. The CDR3 totals 16 residues.

This CDR3 is CASSFADLGQPTQYF. The CDR3, as DNA: TGTGCCAGCAGCTTCGCGGACTTAGGACAGCCTACGCAGTATTTT. The V gene is TRBV5-5, the J gene TRBJ2-3, with D maybe TRBD1 (6 bases). Germline assignment: CDR1 SGHKS and CDR2 YYEKEE (reference sequence). Trimming removed 2 bases from V and 8 bases from J, with 18 bases in between. CDR3 length equals 15 residues.

J is TRBJ2-7 and V is TRBV4-1; 9 bases are shared with TRBD2. The CDR3 contains 13 residues. Per the germline V gene, CDR1 is MGHRA and CDR2 is YSYEKL. The ends lost 1 base at V and 6 bases at J; junction bases unmatched: 1. In DNA form, the CDR3 reads TGCGCCAGCAGCCAAGTGCGGGAGGGCGAGCAGTACTTC. It is translated as CASSQVREGEQYF.

The V gene is TRBV27, the J gene TRBJ2-7, with a possible D match to TRBD1 (6 bases). Trimming shortened V by 5 bases and J by 0 bases, and 11 bases separated the two germline ends. In germline, CDR1 is MNHEY, CDR2 SMNVEV (reference sequence). The CDR3 loop spans 14 amino acids. CDR3 protein: CASSTQGNSYEQYF. The CDR3 DNA is TGTGCCAGCAGTACACAGGGAAACTCCTACGAGCAGTACTTC.

This clone was recorded only once. The chain recombines TRBV7-3 with TRBJ2-5, with D perhaps matching TRBD2 (6 bases). Germline CDR1 and CDR2: SGHTA and FQGTGA. V lost 0 bases and J lost 1, with 9 bases in between. The length of the CDR3 is 15 residues. The CDR3 DNA sequence: TGTGCCAGCAGCTTAACGCGGGACGTCCAAGAGACCCAGTACTTC. Its protein is CASSLTRDVQETQYF. The entire variable domain, with the rest obtained from reference TRBV7-3 and TRBJ2-5, is as follows: GAGVSQTPSNKVTEKGKYVELRCDPISGHTALYWYRQSLGQGPEFLIYFQGTGAADDSGLPNDRFFAVRPEGSVSTLKIQRTERGDSAVYLCASSLTRDVQETQYFGPGTRLLVL.

This chain uses TRBV5-6 with TRBJ2-7; TRBD1 is a possible D gene (6 bases). Germline CDR1 is SGHDT and CDR2 is YYEEEE. This CDR3 contains 14 residues. V shed 2 bases and J shed 2 bases, with 11 bases lying between them. Here the CDR3 DNA reads TGTGCCAGCAGCTTACTACAGGGAACCTACGAGCAGTACTTC. It specifies CASSLLQGTYEQYF.

The chain joins TRBV18 to TRBJ1-1; 9 positions agree with TRBD1. From germline, CDR1 is KGHSH and CDR2 LQKENI. Trimming took 1 base from V and 1 from J; bases not matched to a gene: 4. The CDR3 is made up of 16 amino acids. CDR3 sequence (DNA): TGTGCCAGCTCACCACTAGCGACAGGGGGGAACACTGAAGCTTTCTTT. Protein: CASSPLATGGNTEAFF.

The chain couples TRBV9 to TRBJ2-1; TRBD2 aligns across 9 bases. Looked up from germline, CDR1 is SGDLS and CDR2 is YYNGEE. V shed 0 bases, J shed 3 bases, and the junction held 10 bases outside the gene matches. CDR3 size: 18 residues. CDR3 sequence reads: CASSVVETSGLNYNEQFF. CDR3 nucleotides: TGTGCCAGCAGCGTAGTGGAGACTAGCGGCCTGAACTACAATGAGCAGTTCTTC.

The rearrangement joins TRBV5-1 to TRBJ2-3, with 13 bases aligning to TRBD2. This CDR3 is built from 17 residues. The V gene's germline CDR1 is SGHRS and CDR2 YFSETQ. J gave up 2 bases and V 3 bases, and 6 bases lay outside the gene matches. This CDR3 is CASSSGLAGEHTDTQYF. The CDR3 DNA reads as TGCGCCAGCAGCTCCGGACTAGCGGGAGAGCACACAGATACGCAGTATTTT.

The chain links TRBV4-3 to TRBJ1-3; 7 nucleotides agree with TRBD1. V was clipped by 0 bases and J by 3 bases; unmatched bases: 11. The CDR3 runs 18 residues. CDR1 LGHNA and CDR2 YSLEER come from the germline V gene. The CDR3 protein is CASSQEGAEGALGNTIYF. The CDR3 nucleotides read TGCGCCAGCAGCCAAGAGGGGGCTGAGGGGGCGCTTGGAAACACCATATATTTT.